The 8 T cell receptor beta chains reported below all come from one sample, sequenced in a study of response to subunit inactivated influenza vaccine. Via MiXCR, TCRdb re-called the RT-PCR reads, giving one row per CDR3 protein. The sample lists 500,000 to 550,000 distinct CDR3 sequences, about 7.2% seen once, with over 10% in the top ten. Sequenced material: PBMCs from blood, taken about 23 months after vaccination. These receptors came from a man aged 50 to 69 who received an inactivated influenza vaccine.

The V and J genes are TRBV7-2 and TRBJ2-5; D is unresolved. The CDR3 runs to 14 residues. The germline V gene encodes CDR1 SGHTA and CDR2 FQGNSA. V was cut by 5 bases and J by 2 bases, with 12 bases left in between. CDR3 DNA: TGTGCCAGCAGCACCGAGGCGGTACAAGAGACCCAGTACTTC. Its translation is CASSTEAVQETQYF.

This clonotype has at least ten counts. The chain recombines TRBV2 with TRBJ2-3; D perhaps matches TRBD2 (5 bases). CDR3 length equals 14 residues. With 5 bases removed from V and 4 bases from J, the gap between germline ends came to 13 bases. CDR1 and CDR2 (germline): SNHLY, FYNNEI. The DNA of the CDR3 is TGTGCCAGCAGTAATGGAGCGGCGTCAGATACGCAGTATTTT. Its protein is CASSNGAASDTQYF.

This clonotype occurred many times. The chain employs TRBV20-1 and TRBJ2-2; 7 positions agree with TRBD1. Trimming at V came to 0 bases and at J to 5 bases, leaving 9 bases not matched to a gene. This CDR3 contains 16 residues. Germline CDR1 reads DFQATT; CDR2 reads SNEGSKA (reference sequence). The CDR3 loop reads CSARDFRTGQTGELFF. Here the CDR3 DNA reads TGCAGTGCTAGAGATTTCAGGACAGGACAAACCGGGGAGCTGTTTTTT.

A few counts support this clonotype. V is TRBV12-3 or TRBV12-4 and J is TRBJ1-5; possible D gene TRBD1, 5 bases. The CDR3 runs 15 residues. The V end was cut by 3 bases, the J end by 7 bases, with 16 bases between. The CDR3 region is CASSLRQGVGQPQHF. The DNA for the CDR3 is TGTGCCAGCAGTTTGAGGCAGGGCGTTGGGCAGCCCCAGCATTTT.

V and J are TRBV10-3 and TRBJ2-5, with D possibly TRBD1 on 6 matching bases. Germline-derived CDR1 and CDR2 are ENHRY and SYGVKD. This CDR3 region has 14 residues. Trimming removed 6 bases at V and 2 bases at J, with 13 bases between. Here the CDR3 DNA reads TGTGCCATCAGCCTCGGACAGTTGCAAGAGACCCAGTACTTC. It translates to CAISLGQLQETQYF.

In this sample, this clonotype turned up many times. V is TRBV28 and J is TRBJ2-5, with 11 bases that match TRBD2. CDR1 is MDHEN and CDR2 is SYDVKM in the germline V gene. V was pared by 5 bases and J by 3 bases, with 5 bases of the junction left unmatched. This CDR3 contains 15 residues. The CDR3 is CASSGEGLAEETQYF. Written as DNA, the CDR3 is TGTGCCAGCAGTGGGGAGGGACTAGCGGAAGAGACCCAGTACTTC.

Ten or more counts support this clonotype. The V gene is TRBV12-3 or TRBV12-4, the J gene TRBJ1-5, with D maybe TRBD1 (5 bases). CDR3 length: 14 amino acids. The V end lost 6 bases, the J end lost 3 bases, and 12 bases lay between the germline ends. CDR3 nucleotides: TGTGCCAGCAGCTTGCTCGGGACCAATCAGCCCCAGCATTTT. This gives the protein CASSLLGTNQPQHF.

Details on this clonotype: The germline gene is not matched at one end of the junction; a read error may be the cause. This chain connects TRBV30 to TRBJ2-1; 9 bases match TRBD2. Germline V gene lookup returns CDR1 GTSNPN and CDR2 SVGIG (reference sequence). CDR3 length equals 12 residues. DNA for the CDR3: TGTGCCTGGAGTCCAACCGGGACTAGCTTGATCTTC. Amino acids: CAWSPTGTSLIF.